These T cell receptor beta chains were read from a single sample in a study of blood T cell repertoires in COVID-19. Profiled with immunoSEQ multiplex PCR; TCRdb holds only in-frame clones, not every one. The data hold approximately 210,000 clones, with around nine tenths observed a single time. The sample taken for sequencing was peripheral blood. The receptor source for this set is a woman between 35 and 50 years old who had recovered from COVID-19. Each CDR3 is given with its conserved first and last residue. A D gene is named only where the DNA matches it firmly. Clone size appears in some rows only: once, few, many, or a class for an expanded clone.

DNA: TGTGCCAGCAGCTTGGGGACAGGATTAAGCACAGATACGCAGTATTTT
CDR3: CASSLGTGLSTDTQYF
size: NA
V: TRBV7-7
D: TRBD1
J: TRBJ2-3

DNA: TGCAGCGTTACGTGGGGACAGGGGGCGTCCTACGAGCAGTACTTC
CDR3: CSVTWGQGASYEQYF
size: NA
V: TRBV29-1
D: TRBD1
J: TRBJ2-7

DNA: TGTGCCAGCTCACCACCTGGGGCAGGGGGCGGCTACGAGCAGTACTTC
CDR3: CASSPPGAGGGYEQYF
size: NA
V: TRBV18
D: TRBD1
J: TRBJ2-7

DNA: TGTGCCAGCAGGCGGGAGAATAGCAATCAGCCCCAGCATTTT
CDR3: CASRRENSNQPQHF
size: NA
V: TRBV6-6
D: NA
J: TRBJ1-5

DNA: TGTGCCAGCTCACTTCGGGCGGGAGAGAGGGACAATGAGCAGTTCTTC
CDR3: CASSLRAGERDNEQFF
size: NA
V: TRBV18
D: TRBD2
J: TRBJ2-1

DNA: TGTGCCAGTAGACTGGACAGGGGCTCCAACACTGAAGCTTTCTTT
CDR3: CASRLDRGSNTEAFF
size: NA
V: TRBV19
D: TRBD1
J: TRBJ1-1

DNA: TGTGCCAGCGGAGACAGTTATAGCGAGCAGTACTTC
CDR3: CASGDSYSEQYF
size: NA
V: TRBV3-1/TRBV3-2
D: NA
J: TRBJ2-7

DNA: TGTGCCAGCAGTTATACGAGCGGGACCCCCTACAATGAGCAGTTCTTC
CDR3: CASSYTSGTPYNEQFF
size: NA
V: TRBV6-6
D: TRBD2
J: TRBJ2-1

DNA: TGTGCCAGCACGGCACCGACTAGCGGCACCTACGAGCAGTACTTC
CDR3: CASTAPTSGTYEQYF
size: NA
V: TRBV25-1
D: TRBD2
J: TRBJ2-7

DNA: TGTGCCAGCAGCTCGAAGGCGGGGAGCACAGATACGCAGTATTTT
CDR3: CASSSKAGSTDTQYF
size: NA
V: TRBV11-3
D: NA
J: TRBJ2-3

DNA: TGTGCCAGCAGCTTGGGGGGACAGCTTGAAGCTTTCTTT
CDR3: CASSLGGQLEAFF
size: NA
V: TRBV7-2
D: TRBD1
J: TRBJ1-1

DNA: TGTGCCAGCGGGACGGGACAGCGCTCTGGAAACACCATATATTTT
CDR3: CASGTGQRSGNTIYF
size: NA
V: TRBV28
D: TRBD1
J: TRBJ1-3

DNA: TGTGCCAGCAGCTCAAGGGACAGGCGATACGAGCAGTACTTC
CDR3: CASSSRDRRYEQYF
size: NA
V: TRBV13
D: TRBD1
J: TRBJ2-7

DNA: TGTGCCAGCAACCAAGCGGGGACGACCCAAGAGACCCAGTACTTC
CDR3: CASNQAGTTQETQYF
size: NA
V: TRBV7-2
D: TRBD2
J: TRBJ2-5

DNA: TGTGCCAGCAGCGATGGGACAGGGGGACGCGCAGATACGCAGTATTTT
CDR3: CASSDGTGGRADTQYF
size: NA
V: TRBV9
D: TRBD1
J: TRBJ2-3

DNA: TGTGCCAGCAGCTTCGGGACAGGGTGGCTAGCGGATGTAAACAATGAGCAGTTCTTC
CDR3: CASSFGTGWLADVNNEQFF
size: NA
V: TRBV7-9
D: TRBD1
J: TRBJ2-1

DNA: TGTGCCAGCAGCTTAGGGGGTGCGATGGCGGGGGACACTGAAGCTTTCTTT
CDR3: CASSLGGAMAGDTEAFF
size: NA
V: TRBV7-2
D: NA
J: TRBJ1-1

DNA: TGTGCCAGCATCCTAGGGGGGGTTAACACTGAAGCTTTCTTT
CDR3: CASILGGVNTEAFF
size: NA
V: TRBV6-5
D: NA
J: TRBJ1-1

DNA: TGTGCCACCAGCAGAGAAATTCGGGACAGGGACTATGGCTACACCTTC
CDR3: CATSREIRDRDYGYTF
size: NA
V: TRBV15
D: TRBD1
J: TRBJ1-2

DNA: TGTGCCACCAGTGGGACAGGGAACAATGAGCAGTTCTTC
CDR3: CATSGTGNNEQFF
size: NA
V: TRBV24-1
D: TRBD1
J: TRBJ2-1

DNA: TGTGCCAGCACCCCGACAGGCAGAACTGAAGCTTTCTTT
CDR3: CASTPTGRTEAFF
size: NA
V: TRBV12-3/TRBV12-4
D: NA
J: TRBJ1-1

DNA: TGTGCCAGTACTCCAGCGGGGGGTTGGTCAGAGACCCAGTACTTC
CDR3: CASTPAGGWSETQYF
size: many
V: TRBV19
D: TRBD2
J: TRBJ2-5

DNA: TGTGCCAGCAGTTACTCGTGGATACAGGGGGTTTATGGCTACACCTTC
CDR3: CASSYSWIQGVYGYTF
size: NA
V: TRBV6-5
D: TRBD1
J: TRBJ1-2

DNA: TGTGCCAGTACCCAAGACAGGGGGAATAACTATGGCTACACCTTC
CDR3: CASTQDRGNNYGYTF
size: NA
V: TRBV19
D: TRBD1
J: TRBJ1-2

DNA: TGCGCCAGCAGAAAGGGGACAGACACCATGAACACTGAAGCTTTCTTT
CDR3: CASRKGTDTMNTEAFF
size: NA
V: TRBV23-1
D: TRBD1
J: TRBJ1-1

DNA: TGTGCCAGCAGCTTGGTACCGACTAGCACAGATACGCAGTATTTT
CDR3: CASSLVPTSTDTQYF
size: NA
V: TRBV5-5
D: NA
J: TRBJ2-3

DNA: TGTGCCAGCAGCTTAGATCGGACGGTAGGGGCTACAAACATTCAGTACTTC
CDR3: CASSLDRTVGATNIQYF
size: NA
V: TRBV11-2
D: NA
J: TRBJ2-4

DNA: TGTGCCAGCACCGAAGGGGCTAGCGGGTACAATGAGCAGTTCTTC
CDR3: CASTEGASGYNEQFF
size: NA
V: TRBV7-6
D: TRBD2
J: TRBJ2-1

DNA: TGCAGCGTCGACACTAGCGGGACGGGCTACGAGCAGTACTTC
CDR3: CSVDTSGTGYEQYF
size: NA
V: TRBV29-1
D: TRBD2
J: TRBJ2-7

DNA: TGTGCCAGCAGTCCACAGAGAGAGACCCAGTACTTC
CDR3: CASSPQRETQYF
size: NA
V: TRBV12-3/TRBV12-4
D: NA
J: TRBJ2-5

DNA: TGTGCCAGCAGCCAAAAACTAGCGGCCTACAATGAGCAGTTCTTC
CDR3: CASSQKLAAYNEQFF
size: once
V: TRBV4-2
D: TRBD2
J: TRBJ2-1

DNA: TGCGCCAGCACTCCCGCCCAGAGCACAGATACGCAGTATTTT
CDR3: CASTPAQSTDTQYF
size: NA
V: TRBV5-1
D: NA
J: TRBJ2-3

DNA: TGTGCCAGTAGCCGGGGGACTAGCGGAGCTTACGAGCAGTACTTC
CDR3: CASSRGTSGAYEQYF
size: NA
V: TRBV19
D: TRBD2
J: TRBJ2-7

DNA: TGTGCCAGTAGCTCGATAGCGGGAGTAGGTGGCAATGAGCAGTTCTTC
CDR3: CASSSIAGVGGNEQFF
size: NA
V: TRBV19
D: TRBD2
J: TRBJ2-1

DNA: TGCGCCAGCAGCTTGCGGGACTTGGGGGGCACAGATACGCAGTATTTT
CDR3: CASSLRDLGGTDTQYF
size: NA
V: TRBV5-1
D: NA
J: TRBJ2-3

DNA: TGTGCCAGCTCACCCCCCGGGGCGGGGGCCTACGAGCAGTACTTC
CDR3: CASSPPGAGAYEQYF
size: NA
V: TRBV18
D: TRBD2
J: TRBJ2-7

DNA: TGTGCCACCAGCGAAGGACAGGGGCGGCTGTTTTTT
CDR3: CATSEGQGRLFF
size: NA
V: TRBV24-1
D: TRBD1
J: TRBJ2-2

DNA: TGTGCCAGTAGGCACAGGGGTGGTGGGTCCTACGAGCAGTACTTC
CDR3: CASRHRGGGSYEQYF
size: NA
V: TRBV19
D: TRBD1
J: TRBJ2-7

DNA: TGCGCCAGCAGCCCAGGGGCCGGGACAGGGGGCTACGAGCAGTACTTC
CDR3: CASSPGAGTGGYEQYF
size: NA
V: TRBV4-3
D: TRBD1
J: TRBJ2-7

DNA: TGCAGCGTTGTCAGCGGCCAAGAGACCCAGTACTTC
CDR3: CSVVSGQETQYF
size: NA
V: TRBV29-1
D: NA
J: TRBJ2-5

DNA: TGTGCCAGCAGTTACTCTTACAGAACCGACAACTATGGCTACACCTTC
CDR3: CASSYSYRTDNYGYTF
size: NA
V: TRBV6-5
D: NA
J: TRBJ1-2

DNA: TGTGCCAGCAGTGGGACAGGCATTATCTCTGGAAACACCATATATTTT
CDR3: CASSGTGIISGNTIYF
size: NA
V: TRBV2
D: TRBD1
J: TRBJ1-3

DNA: TGCGCCAGCAGCTTGTTATTTGGAGACTCCTACGAGCAGTACTTC
CDR3: CASSLLFGDSYEQYF
size: once
V: TRBV5-1
D: NA
J: TRBJ2-7

DNA: TGTGCCACCAGTGACGCCGGGTTCTACAATGAGCAGTTCTTC
CDR3: CATSDAGFYNEQFF
size: NA
V: TRBV24-1
D: NA
J: TRBJ2-1

DNA: TGCAGCGTTCGGGGGGGGCAGGATAGAGGCAATGAGCAGTTCTTC
CDR3: CSVRGGQDRGNEQFF
size: NA
V: TRBV29-1
D: TRBD2
J: TRBJ2-1

DNA: TGTGCCAGCGAGAACAGGGGGGAGAACTATGGCTACACCTTC
CDR3: CASENRGENYGYTF
size: few
V: TRBV2
D: TRBD1
J: TRBJ1-2

DNA: TGTGCCAGCAGCCAAGGAGGCAGTAACACAGATACGCAGTATTTT
CDR3: CASSQGGSNTDTQYF
size: NA
V: TRBV4-2
D: NA
J: TRBJ2-3

DNA: TGCAGCGTTCAGCGGGAACCCACAGATACGCAGTATTTT
CDR3: CSVQREPTDTQYF
size: NA
V: TRBV29-1
D: TRBD2
J: TRBJ2-3

DNA: TGTGCCAGCAGTTACGCCGAGAGCTCCTATAATTCACCCCTCCACTTT
CDR3: CASSYAESSYNSPLHF
size: NA
V: TRBV6-5
D: NA
J: TRBJ1-6

DNA: TGCGCCAGCAGCTTGGAAACATCCTATGGCTACACCTTC
CDR3: CASSLETSYGYTF
size: NA
V: TRBV5-1
D: NA
J: TRBJ1-2

DNA: TGCAGCGTACAGAACAAAAACATTCAGTACTTC
CDR3: CSVQNKNIQYF
size: NA
V: TRBV29-1
D: NA
J: TRBJ2-4

DNA: TGTGCCAGCAGCACTTCTATAGGACAGGCCATTGGTTCGGACACTGAAGCTTTCTTT
CDR3: CASSTSIGQAIGSDTEAFF
size: NA
V: TRBV7-2
D: TRBD1
J: TRBJ1-1

DNA: TGTGCCAGCAGCGTAGTCGGCGGGAGGGAAGGCTCCTACAATGAGCAGTTCTTC
CDR3: CASSVVGGREGSYNEQFF
size: NA
V: TRBV9
D: TRBD2
J: TRBJ2-1